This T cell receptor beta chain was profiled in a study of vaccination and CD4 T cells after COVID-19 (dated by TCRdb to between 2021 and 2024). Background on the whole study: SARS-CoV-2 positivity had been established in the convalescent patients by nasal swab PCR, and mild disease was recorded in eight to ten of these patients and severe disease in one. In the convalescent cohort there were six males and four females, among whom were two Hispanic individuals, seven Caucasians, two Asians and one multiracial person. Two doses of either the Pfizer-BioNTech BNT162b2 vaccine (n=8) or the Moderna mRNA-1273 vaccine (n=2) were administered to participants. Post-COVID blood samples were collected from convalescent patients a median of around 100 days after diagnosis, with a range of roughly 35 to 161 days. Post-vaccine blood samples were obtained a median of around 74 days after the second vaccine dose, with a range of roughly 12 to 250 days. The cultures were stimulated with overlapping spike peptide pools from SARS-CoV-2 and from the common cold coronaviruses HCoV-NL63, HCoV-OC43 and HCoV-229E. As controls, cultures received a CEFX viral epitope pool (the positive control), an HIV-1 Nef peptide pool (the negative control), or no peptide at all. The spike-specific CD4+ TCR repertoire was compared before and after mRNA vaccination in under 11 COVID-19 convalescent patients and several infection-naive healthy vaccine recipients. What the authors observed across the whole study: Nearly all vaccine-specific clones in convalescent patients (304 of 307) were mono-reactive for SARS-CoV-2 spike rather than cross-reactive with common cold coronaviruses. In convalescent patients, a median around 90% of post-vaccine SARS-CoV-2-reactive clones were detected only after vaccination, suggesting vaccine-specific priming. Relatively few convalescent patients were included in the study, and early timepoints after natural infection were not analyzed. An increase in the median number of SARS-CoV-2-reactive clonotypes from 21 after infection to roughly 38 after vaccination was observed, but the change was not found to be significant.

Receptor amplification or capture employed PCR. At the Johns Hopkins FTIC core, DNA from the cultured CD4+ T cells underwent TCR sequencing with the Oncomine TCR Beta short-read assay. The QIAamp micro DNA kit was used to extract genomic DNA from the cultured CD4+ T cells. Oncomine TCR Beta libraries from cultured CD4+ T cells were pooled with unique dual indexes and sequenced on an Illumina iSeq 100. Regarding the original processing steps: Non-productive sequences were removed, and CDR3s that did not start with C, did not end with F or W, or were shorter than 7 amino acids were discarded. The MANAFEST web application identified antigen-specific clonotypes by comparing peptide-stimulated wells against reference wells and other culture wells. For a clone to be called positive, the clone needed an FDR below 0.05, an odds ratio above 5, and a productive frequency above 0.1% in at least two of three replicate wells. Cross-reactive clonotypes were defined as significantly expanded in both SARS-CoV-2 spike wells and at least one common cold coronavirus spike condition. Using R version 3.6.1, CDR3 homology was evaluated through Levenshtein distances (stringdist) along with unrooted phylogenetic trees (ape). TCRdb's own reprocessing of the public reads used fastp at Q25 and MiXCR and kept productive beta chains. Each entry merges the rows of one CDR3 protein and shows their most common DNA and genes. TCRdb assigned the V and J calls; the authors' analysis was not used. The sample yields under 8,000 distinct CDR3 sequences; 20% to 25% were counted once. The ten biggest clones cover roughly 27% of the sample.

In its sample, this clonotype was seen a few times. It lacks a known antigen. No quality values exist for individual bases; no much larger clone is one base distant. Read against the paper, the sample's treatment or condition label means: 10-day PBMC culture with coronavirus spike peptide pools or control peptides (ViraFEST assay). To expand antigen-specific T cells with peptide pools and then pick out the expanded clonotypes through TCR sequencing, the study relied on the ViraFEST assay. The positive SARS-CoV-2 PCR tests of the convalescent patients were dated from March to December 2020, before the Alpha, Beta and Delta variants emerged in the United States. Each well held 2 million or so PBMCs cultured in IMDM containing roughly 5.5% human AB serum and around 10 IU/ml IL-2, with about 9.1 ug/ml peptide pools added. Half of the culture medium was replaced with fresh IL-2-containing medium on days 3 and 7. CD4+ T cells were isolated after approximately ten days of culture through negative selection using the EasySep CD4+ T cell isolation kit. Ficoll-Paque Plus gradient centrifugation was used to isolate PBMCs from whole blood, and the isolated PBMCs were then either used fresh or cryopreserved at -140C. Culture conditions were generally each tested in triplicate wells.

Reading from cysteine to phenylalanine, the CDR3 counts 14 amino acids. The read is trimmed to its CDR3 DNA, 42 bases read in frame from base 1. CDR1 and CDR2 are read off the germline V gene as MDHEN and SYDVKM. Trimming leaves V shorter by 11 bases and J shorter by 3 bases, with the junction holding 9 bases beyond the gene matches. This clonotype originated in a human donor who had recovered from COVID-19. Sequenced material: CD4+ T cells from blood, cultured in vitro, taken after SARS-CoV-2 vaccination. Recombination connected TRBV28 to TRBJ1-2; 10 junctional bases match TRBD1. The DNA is TGTGCCGTAGCTACGGGACAGGGGCACTATGGCTACACCTTC. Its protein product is CAVATGQGHYGYTF.